What follows describes a single TCR beta chain. Its antigen is as yet unknown. This sample was taken from a study of cytomegalovirus exposure and HLA in healthy donors. PCR used 60 Vbeta primers and 13 Jbeta primers. Only in-frame clones appear in the TCRdb table, and some are missing; sequencing was by immunoSEQ multiplex PCR. The repertoire holds some 130,000 clones, with roughly 84% as singletons. Germline CDR1 is SNHLY and CDR2 is FYNNEI. This CDR3 is built from 16 residues. Trimming cost V 7 bases and J 6 bases, with 22 bases left between them. The study, taken as a whole, reports: Judged likely to be a sequencing artifact was a cluster of highly shared sequence variants.

The source of this sequence is a girl aged 2 to 10 in good health and CMV-seronegative. The chain uses TRBV2 and TRBJ2-1; a possible D gene is TRBD2 (6 bases). The sequencing sample was made of PBMCs. The CDR3 DNA sequence: TGTGCCAGCACGACTTCCGGGAGTGCTGTGGCCAATGAGCAGTTCTTC. Translating it yields CASTTSGSAVANEQFF.